This T cell receptor (beta chain) was identified in a study of monozygotic twins with inflammatory bowel disease. Overall study findings and caveats: The analysis did not separate different T cell subtypes.

As regards this clonotype: Its specificity is unknown.

Staff drew an approximately 2.5 ml blood sample from each donor. The CDR3 extends over 15 amino acids. The germline gives CDR1 SGHRS, CDR2 YFSETQ. TCRdb reanalyzed the 5' RACE reads and collapses them to one entry per CDR3 protein, without DNA. In all, the sample yields approximately 330,000 distinct CDR3 sequences. The sequenced sample was blood. The source is a human donor with ulcerative colitis or Crohn's disease, or a healthy co-twin of an affected twin (not recorded which). This chain connects TRBV5-1 to TRBJ1-4; there is no DNA to check the TCRdb D call of TRBD1. CDR3: CASSLSSGGEEKLFF.